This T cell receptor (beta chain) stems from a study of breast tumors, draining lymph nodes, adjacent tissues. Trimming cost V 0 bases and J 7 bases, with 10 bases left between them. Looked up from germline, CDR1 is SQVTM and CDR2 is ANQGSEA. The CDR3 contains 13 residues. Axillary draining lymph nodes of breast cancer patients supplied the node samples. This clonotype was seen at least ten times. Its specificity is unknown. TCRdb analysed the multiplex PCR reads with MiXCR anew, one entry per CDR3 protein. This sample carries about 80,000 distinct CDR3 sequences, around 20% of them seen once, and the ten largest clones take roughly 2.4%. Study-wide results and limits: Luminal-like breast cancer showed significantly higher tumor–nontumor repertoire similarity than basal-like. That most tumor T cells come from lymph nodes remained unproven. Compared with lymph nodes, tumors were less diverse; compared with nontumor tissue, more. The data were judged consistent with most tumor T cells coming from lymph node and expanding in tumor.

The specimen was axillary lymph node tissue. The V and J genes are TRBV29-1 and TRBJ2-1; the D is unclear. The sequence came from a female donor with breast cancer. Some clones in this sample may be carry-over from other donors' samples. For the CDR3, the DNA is TGCAGCGTTGAAGAACGAGCAAAAAATGAGCAGTTCTTC. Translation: CSVEERAKNEQFF.